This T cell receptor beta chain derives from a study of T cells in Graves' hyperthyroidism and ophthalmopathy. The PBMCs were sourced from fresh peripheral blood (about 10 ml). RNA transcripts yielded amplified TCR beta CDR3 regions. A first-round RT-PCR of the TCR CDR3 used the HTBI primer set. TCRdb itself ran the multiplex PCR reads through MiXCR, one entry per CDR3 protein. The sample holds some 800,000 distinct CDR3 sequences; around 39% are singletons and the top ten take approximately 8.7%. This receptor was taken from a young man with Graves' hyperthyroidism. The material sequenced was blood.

CDR3 coding DNA: TGTGCCAGCAGCGCAGGGGGCACCGCTGGGACCCAGTACTTC. Translating it yields CASSAGGTAGTQYF. The chain carries TRBV2 and TRBJ2-5, with 8 bases lining up with TRBD1. With 6 bases clipped from V and 7 bases from J, the junction kept 10 bases outside the gene matches. Per the germline V gene, CDR1 is SNHLY and CDR2 is FYNNEI. CDR3 size: 14 residues.